The 27 T cell receptor beta chains given below trace back to one sample, sequenced in a study of shared clonotypes between healthy human individuals. Using immunoSEQ multiplex PCR, the repertoire was profiled, and TCRdb retains in-frame clones only, with some absent. The sample lists about 800,000 clones; 96% were seen once. Naive CD8 cells lacked CD45RO and underwent positive selection for CCR7, leaving out terminally differentiated effector memory CD45RA+ cells. The sequencing input was naive CD8+ T cells sorted from blood. The receptor set was obtained from a man under 40 in good health.

As concerns this clone: An end of the junction differs from the germline gene, which may be a read error. The chain joins TRBV7-2 to TRBJ2-3; the match to TRBD2 covers 12 bases. CDR1 is SGHTA, CDR2 FQGNSA, per germline. The CDR3 contains 14 residues. In DNA form, the CDR3 reads TGTGCCAGCAGCTTAGAGGGAGGACTAGCGGGAAAAGATTTT. This translates into CASSLEGGLAGKDF.

This chain links TRBV7-9 with TRBJ2-1, with 16 bases fitting TRBD2. Germline lookup yields CDR1 SEHNR and CDR2 FQNEAQ (reference sequence). V dropped 5 bases and J dropped 11; count of bases not matched to a gene: 6. There are 15 residues in the CDR3. The CDR3 reads CASSPGTSGRGQQFF. CDR3 coding DNA: TGTGCCAGCAGCCCAGGGACTAGCGGGAGGGGCCAGCAGTTCTTC.

CDR3 sequence: CASSLGRTGAYEQYF. Here the CDR3 DNA reads TGTGCCAGCAGCTTAGGTAGGACAGGGGCCTACGAGCAGTACTTC. The J gene is TRBJ2-7, the V gene TRBV7-8, with 9 bases fitting TRBD1. With V trimmed by 1 base and J by 2 bases, 3 bases remained unmatched. The CDR3 length is 15 residues. Germline-derived CDR1 and CDR2 are SGHVS and FQNEAQ.

This chain links TRBV10-1 with TRBJ1-1, with D maybe TRBD1 (5 bases). The CDR3 covers 15 residues. Germline values: CDR1 WNHNN, CDR2 SYGVQD (reference sequence). With 3 bases removed from V and 0 bases from J, the gap between germline ends came to 11 bases. The CDR3 here is CASSENAGLNTEAFF. For the CDR3, the DNA is TGCGCCAGCAGTGAAAACGCAGGGCTGAACACTGAAGCTTTCTTT.

The V gene is TRBV5-5, the J gene TRBJ2-7; possibly TRBD2 for D (5 bases). The V gene lost 4 bases and the J gene lost 2 bases, with 13 bases spanning the gap. In germline, CDR1 is SGHKS, CDR2 YYEKEE (reference sequence). The CDR3 sequence is 14 residues long. The CDR3 nucleotides are TGTGCCAGCAGCCCAGCCCCCGGGACCTACGAGCAGTACTTC. Amino acids: CASSPAPGTYEQYF.

The V and J genes are TRBV2 and TRBJ2-7; TRBD2 matches at 15 bases. Per the germline V gene, CDR1 is SNHLY and CDR2 is FYNNEI. The CDR3 loop spans 20 amino acids. With V trimmed by 4 bases and J by 2 bases, 15 bases remained unmatched. The CDR3 sequence: CASSGGVPRTSGRAAYEQYF. The CDR3 nucleotides read TGTGCCAGCAGTGGAGGGGTCCCCCGGACTAGCGGGAGGGCCGCCTACGAGCAGTACTTC.

The chain uses TRBV19 and TRBJ2-3, with D unclear. The germline V gene has CDR1 LNHDA and CDR2 SQIVND (reference sequence). The CDR3 totals 15 residues. V was clipped by 5 bases and J by 5 bases, with 17 bases between them. CDR3: CASSSHRRQIDTQYF. For the CDR3, the DNA is TGTGCCAGTAGTTCCCATCGGCGGCAGATAGATACGCAGTATTTT. The whole variable domain, remainder taken from reference TRBV19 and TRBJ2-3, is DGGITQSPKYLFRKEGQNVTLSCEQNLNHDAMYWYRQDPGQGLRLIYYSQIVNDFQKGDIAEGYSVSREKKESFPLTVTSAQKNPTAFYLCASSSHRRQIDTQYFGPGTRLTVL.

J is TRBJ2-7 and V is TRBV7-9; the D gene is possibly TRBD2 (5 bases). Germline V gives CDR1 SEHNR, CDR2 FQNEAQ (reference sequence). Trimming stripped 4 bases from V and 1 base from J, with 20 bases between. The CDR3 extends over 17 amino acids. CDR3 nucleotide sequence: TGTGCCAGCAGCTCGTCCGCTGATATACGGGGTTCCTACGAGCAGTACTTC. Its translation: CASSSSADIRGSYEQYF.

CDR3 coding DNA: TGCAGCGTTGAAACGGGACAGACGGATCGGCAGTACTTC. Protein: CSVETGQTDRQYF. The chain couples TRBV29-1 to TRBJ2-7; TRBD1 matches 7 bases. With 2 bases clipped from V and 9 bases from J, the junction kept 10 bases outside the gene matches. CDR3 length equals 13 residues. Germline-derived CDR1 and CDR2 are SQVTM and ANQGSEA.

The V and J genes are TRBV27 and TRBJ2-7, with D tentatively TRBD2 (5 bases). This CDR3 is built from 13 residues. CDR1 is MNHEY, CDR2 SMNVEV, per germline (reference sequence). The V gene lost 5 bases and the J gene lost 1 base, with 9 bases spanning the gap. CDR3 sequence reads: CASSLRESYEQYF. The CDR3, as DNA: TGTGCCAGCAGTCTAAGGGAGTCCTACGAGCAGTACTTC.

This clone was seen once. The chain is built from TRBV28 and TRBJ2-2; TRBD2 matches at 7 bases. The CDR3 is 14 residues long. Germline-derived CDR1 and CDR2 are MDHEN and SYDVKM. V shed 7 bases and J 6 bases; nucleotides not matched to a gene: 8. CDR3 sequence reads: CASTREDVPGELFF. CDR3 coding DNA: TGTGCCAGCACCCGGGAGGACGTTCCCGGGGAGCTGTTTTTT.

The rearrangement links TRBV5-6 to TRBJ1-2; D is undetermined. Deletions cut 5 bases from V and 2 bases from J, with 10 bases between. The CDR3 runs 13 residues. Germline V lookup: CDR1 SGHDT, CDR2 YYEEEE. CDR3 protein: CASSYTSNYGYTF. CDR3 in DNA: TGTGCCAGCAGTTATACAAGCAACTATGGCTACACCTTC.

This chain uses TRBV5-6 with TRBJ2-3, with D perhaps TRBD2 (6 bases). Trimming pared 3 bases from V and 2 bases from J, leaving 13 bases between. The CDR3 is made up of 15 amino acids. Germline V CDR1 and CDR2: SGHDT, YYEEEE. As DNA, the CDR3 is TGTGCCAGCAGCTCCCCCAAGGGACTCACAGATACGCAGTATTTT. This sequence encodes CASSSPKGLTDTQYF. Variable domain in full (rest from reference TRBV5-6 and TRBJ2-3): DAGVTQSPTHLIKTRGQQVTLRCSPKSGHDTVSWYQQALGQGPQFIFQYYEEEERQRGNFPDRFSGHQFPNYSSELNVNALLLGDSALYLCASSSPKGLTDTQYFGPGTRLTVL.

In DNA, the CDR3 is TGCAGCGTCCAAGGAGGCAGGGTATACGAGCAGTTCTTC. Its translation is CSVQGGRVYEQFF. The chain carries TRBV29-1 and TRBJ2-1; either TRBD1 or TRBD2 may fit D (5 bases each). The germline CDR1 and CDR2 sequences are SQVTM and ANQGSEA. V dropped 6 bases and J dropped 10 bases, with 19 bases sitting between them. The CDR3 runs 13 residues.

The gene calls are TRBV7-8 and TRBJ2-7; 8 bases line up with TRBD2. Germline V lookup: CDR1 SGHVS, CDR2 FQNEAQ. The J segment lost 4 bases and the V segment lost 5 bases, leaving 10 bases of the junction unmatched. The length of the CDR3 is 15 residues. The CDR3 nucleotides read TGTGCCAGCAGCGCAGTAGCGGGACTGGCTTACGAGCAGTACTTC. Protein sequence: CASSAVAGLAYEQYF.

V gene TRBV19 combines with J gene TRBJ2-1; 12 bases line up with TRBD2. The V segment lost 7 bases and the J segment 7 bases; nucleotides outside the gene matches: 8. Germline V CDR1 and CDR2: LNHDA, SQIVND (reference sequence). This CDR3 is built from 15 residues. CDR3 nucleotide sequence: TGTGCCAGTACCCTAGCGGGAGGGCCGGTGAATGAGCAGTTCTTC. It is translated as CASTLAGGPVNEQFF.

The J gene is TRBJ1-1, the V gene TRBV25-1; D unresolved. The germline CDR1 and CDR2 sequences are MGHDK and SYGVNS. The CDR3 runs 13 residues. Deletions cut 5 bases from V and 1 base from J, with 8 bases between. CDR3 nucleotides: TGTGCCAGCAGTCTCGTCTCGAACACTGAAGCTTTCTTT. This translates into CASSLVSNTEAFF.

This clone appeared a single time. The chain is built from TRBV28 and TRBJ1-1, with D maybe TRBD1 (6 bases). Trimming pared 3 bases from V and 1 base from J, leaving 18 bases between. The CDR3 consists of 17 residues. Germline V gives CDR1 MDHEN, CDR2 SYDVKM. DNA for the CDR3: TGTGCCAGCAGTTTTCGTTGGGACACCGACTCGAACACTGAAGCTTTCTTT. Encoded protein: CASSFRWDTDSNTEAFF.

This chain uses TRBV7-9 with TRBJ2-7; TRBD2 aligns across 13 bases. V lost 4 bases, J lost 3 bases, and 6 bases stayed unmatched. The length of the CDR3 is 16 residues. Germline V gene data show CDR1 as SEHNR and CDR2 as FQNEAQ (reference sequence). The CDR3 loop is CASSSSGTSGNYEQYF. The DNA for the CDR3 is TGTGCCAGCAGCTCATCCGGGACTAGCGGGAACTACGAGCAGTACTTC. The full variable domain, with the rest looked up from reference TRBV7-9 and TRBJ2-7, is DTGVSQNPRHKITKRGQNVTFRCDPISEHNRLYWYRQTLGQGPEFLTYFQNEAQLEKSRLLSDRFSAERPKGSFSTLEIQRTEQGDSAMYLCASSSSGTSGNYEQYFGPGTRLTVT.

The V gene is TRBV6-1, the J gene TRBJ2-4, with unresolved D. The V end lost 4 bases, the J end lost 3 bases, and 7 bases lay between the germline ends. The CDR3 extends over 13 amino acids. Germline V gives CDR1 MNHNS, CDR2 SASEGT. The CDR3 bases are TGTGCCAGCAGTGTAAACGGCAAAAACATTCAGTACTTC. It encodes CASSVNGKNIQYF.

The rearrangement uses TRBV6-1 and TRBJ2-1; a weak D match, TRBD2 (5 bases). V lost 1 base and J lost 6, with 10 bases in between. Per germline, CDR1 MNHNS and CDR2 SASEGT. The CDR3 spans 14 residues. The CDR3 coding sequence is TGTGCCAGCAGTGAAGACCAGCGGATCAATGAGCAGTTCTTC. This sequence encodes CASSEDQRINEQFF.

The chain recombines TRBV14 with TRBJ2-7, with D maybe TRBD2 (5 bases). CDR1 and CDR2 from the germline V gene are SGHDN and FVKESK. V was clipped by 8 bases and J by 6 bases, with 14 bases between them. The CDR3 spans 12 residues. This CDR3 is CASGLRGFEQYF. The CDR3 DNA reads TGTGCCAGCGGACTGAGAGGGTTCGAGCAGTACTTC.

This chain joins TRBV20-1 and TRBJ2-1; TRBD1 or TRBD2 may be the D gene (5 bases each). CDR1 is DFQATT, CDR2 SNEGSKA, per germline (reference sequence). Trimming stripped 6 bases from V and 9 bases from J, with 12 bases between. This CDR3 spans 11 amino acids. CDR3: CSAKGSPEQFF. The CDR3 nucleotides are TGCAGTGCCAAGGGGAGTCCTGAGCAGTTCTTC.

V and J are TRBV5-1 and TRBJ1-1, with 8 bases that match TRBD1. Germline assignment: CDR1 SGHRS and CDR2 YFSETQ. The CDR3 has 15 amino acids. V lost 4 bases, J lost 4 bases, and 9 bases stayed unmatched. In DNA, the CDR3 is TGCGCCAGCAGCAGAATGACAGGGGAGAGCACTGAAGCTTTCTTT. Translation gives CASSRMTGESTEAFF.

V gene TRBV4-1 combines with J gene TRBJ2-7, with D perhaps TRBD1 (5 bases). V lost 4 bases and J lost 4, with 11 bases in between. Germline V gene lookup returns CDR1 MGHRA and CDR2 YSYEKL. The CDR3 is made up of 13 amino acids. In DNA, the CDR3 is TGCGCCAGCAGCCGATCACAGGTATACGAGCAGTACTTC. Translating it yields CASSRSQVYEQYF.

CDR3 nucleotide sequence: TGTGCCAGCAGCAAGACTAGCAGAGGACAAGAGACCCAGTACTTC. Its translation is CASSKTSRGQETQYF. J is TRBJ2-5 and V is TRBV7-8; 7 nucleotides align to TRBD2. Germline CDR1 reads SGHVS; CDR2 reads FQNEAQ. There are 15 residues in the CDR3. V shed 5 bases and J 2 bases; nucleotides not matched to a gene: 8.

J is TRBJ1-3 and V is TRBV4-3, with D possibly TRBD1 on 5 matching bases. Germline assignment: CDR1 LGHNA and CDR2 YSLEER. The CDR3 sequence is 16 residues long. V lost 0 bases to trimming and J lost 2 bases, with 11 bases between them. The CDR3 spells CASSQDRPGAGNTIYF. The CDR3 nucleotides are TGCGCCAGCAGCCAAGATCGGCCGGGGGCTGGAAACACCATATATTTT.